This T cell receptor (beta chain) derives from a study of cytomegalovirus exposure and HLA in healthy donors. The PCR contained 60 Vbeta and 13 Jbeta primers. As originally analysed: A later analysis tallied 65 million to 85 million unique TCR beta chains, around 12 million of them shared. Sequencing was performed with immunoSEQ multiplex PCR; in TCRdb, only in-frame clones are kept and a portion is missing. V, J and clone size are those of that table, while D and trimming were read from the DNA. The top ten clones hold 4.8% of a sample with about 170,000 clones, approximately 84% of them seen once. Study-level results: A missense DCLRE1C variant was associated with V- and J-gene trimming of TCR beta chains in a later analysis, and an independent cohort replicated the association. Cytomegalovirus-associated status was assigned to about 160 TCR beta chains.

Germline CDR1 reads MNHEY; CDR2 reads SMNVEV (reference sequence). V lost 5 bases to trimming and J lost 7 bases; unmatched junction nucleotides: 22. The CDR3 length is 19 residues. As to this clone: The antigen is undetermined.

This chain connects TRBV27 to TRBJ2-1, with 8 bases lining up with TRBD1. The TCR originated in a girl between 5 and 17 years old in good health and CMV-seropositive. Sequenced input: PBMCs. Here the CDR3 reads CASSPGAVRPRGPINEQFF. The CDR3 bases are TGTGCCAGCAGTCCCGGAGCGGTTCGCCCCAGGGGGCCCATAAATGAGCAGTTCTTC.